This T cell receptor (beta chain) derives from a study of T cell responses to AZD1222 COVID-19 vaccine. Only in-frame clones appear in the TCRdb table, and some are missing; sequencing was by immunoSEQ multiplex PCR. This sample has roughly 95,000 clones, with roughly 92% found just once. V shed 5 bases and J shed 0 bases, with 17 bases lying between them. Germline values: CDR1 SGHNT, CDR2 YENEEA. The CDR3 is 17 amino acids. The rearrangement uses TRBV11-3 and TRBJ2-1; D might be TRBD2 (5 bases). The clonotype was recovered from an adult who received the AZD1222 COVID-19 vaccine. The material sequenced was peripheral blood, taken 28 days after the second AZD1222 dose. CDR3 region: CASSRTGRQSSYNEQFF. CDR3 sequence (DNA): TGTGCCAGCAGCCGGACTGGCAGGCAGAGCTCCTACAATGAGCAGTTCTTC.